These T cell receptor beta chains were read from a single sample in a study of T cell repertoires in cytomegalovirus infection. One entry per CDR3 protein results from TCRdb running MiXCR on the reads. Here the sample spans 400,000 to 550,000 distinct CDR3 sequences, 11% being singletons. The sequencing input was PBMCs. All receptors derive from a human donor in good health (CMV status not recorded). Some clones in this sample may be carry-over from other donors' samples. Both conserved end residues are part of each CDR3. The D gene is left open where the match is weak. Size is stated for part of the rows, as once, few or many counts, or as a class when the clone is expanded.

length,V,J,size,D,DNA,CDR3
16,TRBV20-1,TRBJ2-1,many,TRBD2,TGCAGTGCTAGTAATGTAGCGGGAGGGCCATACAATGAGCAGTTCTTC,CSASNVAGGPYNEQFF
12,TRBV6-1,TRBJ1-2,many,.,TGTGCCAGCAGGGGGATGCTCTATGGCTACACCTTC,CASRGMLYGYTF
15,TRBV20-1,TRBJ2-7,.,TRBD2,TGCAGTGCTGGACTAGCGGGAGTAGGGACCTACGAGCAGTACTTC,CSAGLAGVGTYEQYF
16,TRBV29-1,TRBJ2-1,.,.,TGCAGCGTTCTCCGGGACCCGTCCGGCTCCTACAATGAGCAGTTCTTC,CSVLRDPSGSYNEQFF
15,TRBV5-6,TRBJ2-1,.,.,TGTGCCAGCAGCCGGGACTCCCGGGGATCAAATGAGCAGTTCTTC,CASSRDSRGSNEQFF
12,TRBV29-1,TRBJ1-5,many,.,TGCAGCGTTGCCAATAGCAATCAGCCCCAGCATTTT,CSVANSNQPQHF
15,TRBV2,TRBJ2-2,.,.,TGTGCCAGCATACAGGGTCGGGTGAACACCGGGGAGCTGTTTTTT,CASIQGRVNTGELFF
15,TRBV20-1,TRBJ2-7,.,.,TGCAGTGCTAGAGATCCTTGGACCGCCAGCTACGAGCAGTACTTC,CSARDPWTASYEQYF
16,TRBV19,TRBJ1-5,.,TRBD1,TGTGCCAGTAGGAGGGAGGGTGGACAGGGGAAACAGCCCCAGCATTTT,CASRREGGQGKQPQHF
12,TRBV10-3,TRBJ2-7,many,TRBD2,TGTGCCACGGGACTAGCGAAAAACGAGCAGTACTTC,CATGLAKNEQYF
14,TRBV20-1,TRBJ2-1,.,TRBD2,TGCAGTGCTCAGACTAGCGGGAGGGCCTCTGAGCAGTTCTTC,CSAQTSGRASEQFF
13,TRBV4-1,TRBJ2-7,many,.,TGCGCCAGCTCCGGGGAGGTAGCCTACGAGCAGTACTTC,CASSGEVAYEQYF
14,TRBV19,TRBJ2-7,.,TRBD1,TGTGCCAGTAAGAATGACAGGGGACCCTACGAGCAGTACTTC,CASKNDRGPYEQYF
17,TRBV7-2,TRBJ2-2,few,.,TGTGCCAGCAGCTTATACCTTCACAGGTCCAAGTTGGGGGAGCTGTTTTTT,CASSLYLHRSKLGELFF
14,TRBV6-4,TRBJ2-2,.,TRBD2,TGTGCCAGCTCAGAGACTAGCGTCCCCGGGGAGCTGTTTTTT,CASSETSVPGELFF
18,TRBV12-3/TRBV12-4,TRBJ1-1,many,.,TGTGCCAGCAGTTCTATCCGGGACACCAGAGGAAGGAACACTGAAGCTTTCTTT,CASSSIRDTRGRNTEAFF
14,TRBV19,TRBJ1-2,many,.,TGTGCCAGTAGGAAGCAGGGCCTCAACTATGGCTACACCTTC,CASRKQGLNYGYTF
16,TRBV14,TRBJ1-2,few,.,TGTGCCAGCAGCAAATCCACCGGGGGGTACAGGCATGGCTACACCTTC,CASSKSTGGYRHGYTF
13,TRBV7-2,TRBJ2-1,many,.,TGTGCCAGCAGCTTAGGTCGCCCCAATGAGCAGTTCTTC,CASSLGRPNEQFF
14,TRBV10-3,TRBJ2-3,many,TRBD2,TGTGCCATCCAAAGCGGGACCGGCACAGATACGCAGTATTTT,CAIQSGTGTDTQYF
14,TRBV28,TRBJ1-2,many,.,TGTGCCAGCAGTCCCCTGCGGCTGGACTATGGCTACACCTTC,CASSPLRLDYGYTF
13,TRBV20-1,TRBJ1-5,.,.,TGCAGTGCTAGACTGGGGGTCAAACAGCCCCAGCATTTT,CSARLGVKQPQHF
14,TRBV19,TRBJ1-2,many,TRBD1,TGTGCCAGTAGTATGGGACAGGGGGCGCGAGGCTACACCTTC,CASSMGQGARGYTF
16,TRBV20-1,TRBJ1-6,many,.,TGCAGTGCCGGGACTGCGAAATACTCCTATAATTCACCCCTCCACTTT,CSAGTAKYSYNSPLHF
14,TRBV14,TRBJ2-1,.,.,TGTGCCAGCAGCCAAGATGCGTGGGTGAATGAGCAGTTCTTC,CASSQDAWVNEQFF
15,TRBV7-3,TRBJ2-1,many,TRBD2,TGTGCCAGCAGCGCTACTAGCGGACCTTACAATGAGCAGTTCTTC,CASSATSGPYNEQFF
13,TRBV19,TRBJ2-1,few,.,TGTGCCAGTAGTACGGACAGGAGGGCGGGGCAGTTCTTC,CASSTDRRAGQFF
12,TRBV7-8,TRBJ1-1,many,.,TGTGCCAGCAGCTTAGGGGAGGGGGAAGCTTTCTTT,CASSLGEGEAFF
15,TRBV6-6,TRBJ2-7,many,TRBD1,TGTGCCAGCAGTTACAGTGGACAGGGGGCGGGGGAGCAGTACTTC,CASSYSGQGAGEQYF
14,TRBV7-3,TRBJ2-3,many,.,TGTGCCAGCAGCTTGACAGATAGCACAGATACGCAGTATTTT,CASSLTDSTDTQYF
15,TRBV28,TRBJ1-5,many,.,TGTGCCAGCAGCCCGGAGCCATATAGCAATCAGCCCCAGCATTTT,CASSPEPYSNQPQHF
15,TRBV7-3,TRBJ1-1,many,.,TGTGCCAGCAGCTTAGGGACGACCATAAACACTGAAGCTTTCTTT,CASSLGTTINTEAFF
14,TRBV18,TRBJ2-5,few,TRBD1,TGTGCCAGCTCACCGTGGACAGGGTCCGAGACCCAGTACTTC,CASSPWTGSETQYF
15,TRBV6-1,TRBJ2-6,many,.,TGTGCCAGCAGTCACACAATTCTGGGGGCCAACGTCCTGACTTTC,CASSHTILGANVLTF
16,TRBV28,TRBJ1-2,.,.,TGTGCCAGCAGTATGGGGACACAACTGTTTATCTTTGGCTACACCTTC,CASSMGTQLFIFGYTF
14,TRBV5-4,TRBJ1-1,many,.,TGTGCCAGCAGCTTGTCAGGGAAGGACACTGAAGCTTTCTTT,CASSLSGKDTEAFF